Below are 17 T cell receptor beta chains sequenced from a single sample in a study of T cells after yellow fever vaccination. TCRdb re-called the 5' RACE reads with MiXCR, one entry per CDR3 protein. The data show 340,000 or so distinct CDR3 sequences, approximately 13% seen once. Material: CD4+ T cells sorted from PBMCs, obtained 15 days after the yellow fever booster vaccination. These receptor sequences come from a young man who received the YFV17D yellow fever vaccine.

This chain joins TRBV11-2 and TRBJ1-2; D remains unclear. Trimming removed 2 bases at V and 6 bases at J, with 10 bases between. There are 13 residues in the CDR3. CDR1 is SGHAT, CDR2 FQNNGV, per germline. Here the CDR3 reads CASSLYGVDGYTF. CDR3 coding DNA: TGTGCCAGCAGCTTATATGGGGTCGATGGCTACACCTTC.

The chain couples TRBV5-1 to TRBJ2-5; D uncertain. Per germline, CDR1 SGHRS and CDR2 YFSETQ. The CDR3 is made up of 13 amino acids. V lost 0 bases, J lost 2 bases, and 5 bases lay in between. This chain's CDR3 is CASSLDVQETQYF. The CDR3 DNA reads as TGCGCCAGCAGCTTGGACGTTCAAGAGACCCAGTACTTC.

V usage is TRBV11-2 and J usage is TRBJ2-6; 7 nucleotides agree with TRBD1. Germline loops: CDR1 SGHAT, CDR2 FQNNGV. The CDR3 is 20 amino acids. V lost 2 bases to trimming and J lost 0 bases; unmatched junction nucleotides: 13. This chain's CDR3 is CASSLWGTDRLGSGANVLTF. In nucleotides, the CDR3 is TGTGCCAGCAGCTTATGGGGAACGGACAGGTTAGGCTCTGGGGCCAACGTCCTGACTTTC.

A few counts support this clonotype. The rearrangement links TRBV7-9 to TRBJ2-5; weak D call: TRBD1 (6 bases). CDR3 length: 15 residues. V shed 5 bases and J shed 3 bases, with 16 bases lying between them. CDR1 SEHNR and CDR2 FQNEAQ come from the germline V gene (reference sequence). CDR3 in amino acids: CASSRYGTPEETQYF. The CDR3 DNA sequence: TGTGCCAGCAGCCGTTATGGGACACCCGAAGAGACCCAGTACTTC.

The chain employs TRBV20-1 and TRBJ2-1; D perhaps matches TRBD1 (6 bases). V was cut by 6 bases and J by 5 bases, with 14 bases left in between. Germline values: CDR1 DFQATT, CDR2 SNEGSKA (reference sequence). The CDR3 length is 13 residues. The CDR3 sequence is CSARYRANNEQFF. The CDR3, as DNA: TGCAGTGCCCGATACAGGGCAAACAATGAGCAGTTCTTC.

This clonotype appeared a few times. The rearrangement links TRBV5-6 to TRBJ2-3; the match to TRBD2 covers 12 bases. J lost 2 bases, V lost 1 base, and 8 bases had no gene match. This CDR3 spans 18 amino acids. Germline V gives CDR1 SGHDT, CDR2 YYEEEE. CDR3 sequence reads: CASSLSLLAGGITDTQYF. As DNA, the CDR3 is TGTGCCAGCAGCTTGTCCCTACTAGCGGGGGGTATCACAGATACGCAGTATTTT.

The V and J genes are TRBV6-6 and TRBJ2-2; tentative D call: TRBD2 (5 bases). V lost 10 bases to trimming and J lost 2 bases, with 17 bases between them. From germline, CDR1 is MNHNY and CDR2 SVGAGI (reference sequence). The CDR3 is 15 residues long. CDR3 DNA: TGTGCCACCCGGCCGTTCGGACTCAACACCGGGGAGCTGTTTTTT. Its protein is CATRPFGLNTGELFF.

The rearrangement uses TRBV6-6 and TRBJ1-1; 7 nucleotides align to TRBD1. CDR3 length equals 12 residues. Germline CDR1 reads MNHNY; CDR2 reads SVGAGI (reference sequence). J lost 9 bases, V lost 5 bases, and 6 bases had no gene match. The CDR3, as DNA: TGTGCCAGCAGTCCCGGGACAGTAAAAGCTTTCTTT. Translated: CASSPGTVKAFF.

This clonotype has a single count. DNA for the CDR3: TGTGCCAGCAGCGCAGGGGGCCCTAAACAAGAGACCCAGTACTTC. Translated: CASSAGGPKQETQYF. The V call is TRBV9, the J call TRBJ2-5; TRBD1 matches 8 bases. Germline V gene data show CDR1 as SGDLS and CDR2 as YYNGEE. J gave up 2 bases and V 3 bases, and 6 bases lay outside the gene matches. The CDR3 is made up of 15 amino acids.

This clonotype was counted many times. The gene calls are TRBV18 and TRBJ2-1; D remains ambiguous. CDR3 size: 13 residues. The V gene's germline CDR1 is KGHSH and CDR2 LQKENI. V was shortened by 3 bases and J by 5 bases, with 8 bases between the two germline ends. CDR3 region: CASSPDLDNEQFF. CDR3 coding DNA: TGTGCCAGCTCACCGGACCTAGACAATGAGCAGTTCTTC.

V gene TRBV7-9 combines with J gene TRBJ1-2, with TRBD1 matching over 7 bases. From germline, CDR1 is SEHNR and CDR2 FQNEAQ (reference sequence). This CDR3 is built from 14 residues. V lost 1 base and J lost 6; bases outside the gene matches: 5. The CDR3 coding sequence is TGTGCCAGCAGCTTAGGATCAAGGGGGCATGGCTACACCTTC. Translated: CASSLGSRGHGYTF.

In its sample, this clonotype was seen a few times. J is TRBJ2-5 and V is TRBV6-1; no firm D call. The CDR3 extends over 13 amino acids. Germline V gives CDR1 MNHNS, CDR2 SASEGT. V shed 10 bases and J shed 2 bases, with 14 bases lying between them. CDR3 loop: CATSGQIQETQYF. CDR3 coding DNA: TGTGCCACCTCGGGTCAGATTCAAGAGACCCAGTACTTC.

The V and J genes are TRBV15 and TRBJ1-1; 7 positions match TRBD1. J was trimmed by 6 bases and V by 2 bases; bases with no gene match: 3. This CDR3 has 13 amino acids. The germline CDR1 and CDR2 sequences are LNHNV and YYDKDF (reference sequence). This CDR3 reads CATSRQGDAEAFF. CDR3 DNA: TGTGCCACCAGCAGACAGGGGGATGCTGAAGCTTTCTTT.

This clonotype was seen only a few times. This rearrangement joins TRBV24-1 to TRBJ1-6, with D tentatively TRBD1 (6 bases). From germline, CDR1 is KGHDR and CDR2 SFDVKD. Trimming stripped 1 base from V and 10 bases from J, with 16 bases between. This CDR3 spans 16 amino acids. The CDR3 is CATSDFGQRGGSPLHF. The CDR3 coding sequence is TGTGCCACCAGTGATTTTGGCCAAAGGGGGGGCTCACCCCTCCACTTT.

The chain combines TRBV11-2 with TRBJ2-1; TRBD2 matches at 7 bases. CDR3 length equals 13 residues. V lost 4 bases and J lost 8; bases outside the gene matches: 5. Germline V gives CDR1 SGHAT, CDR2 FQNNGV. CDR3 coding DNA: TGTGCCAGCAGCTCCGGACTAGATCATGAGCAGTTCTTC. Protein: CASSSGLDHEQFF.

The V call is TRBV18, the J call TRBJ2-7; D remains unclear. V dropped 3 bases and J dropped 2 bases, with 8 bases sitting between them. The germline gives CDR1 KGHSH, CDR2 LQKENI. CDR3 length: 13 amino acids. The CDR3 bases are TGTGCCAGCTCACCCGAGACGACCTACGAGCAGTACTTC. It encodes CASSPETTYEQYF. Full variable domain (missing parts from reference TRBV18 and TRBJ2-7): NAGVMQNPRHLVRRRGQEARLRCSPMKGHSHVYWYRQLPEEGLKFMVYLQKENIIDESGMPKERFSAEFPKEGPSILRIQQVVRGDSAAYFCASSPETTYEQYFGPGTRLTVT.

The chain carries TRBV28 and TRBJ1-1, with unresolved D. Germline CDR1 reads MDHEN; CDR2 reads SYDVKM. V lost 4 bases to trimming and J lost 7 bases, with 10 bases between them. This CDR3 comprises 12 residues. The CDR3 coding sequence is TGTGCCAGCAGTTCCCGGGGTCTTGAAGCTTTCTTT. Amino acid sequence: CASSSRGLEAFF.